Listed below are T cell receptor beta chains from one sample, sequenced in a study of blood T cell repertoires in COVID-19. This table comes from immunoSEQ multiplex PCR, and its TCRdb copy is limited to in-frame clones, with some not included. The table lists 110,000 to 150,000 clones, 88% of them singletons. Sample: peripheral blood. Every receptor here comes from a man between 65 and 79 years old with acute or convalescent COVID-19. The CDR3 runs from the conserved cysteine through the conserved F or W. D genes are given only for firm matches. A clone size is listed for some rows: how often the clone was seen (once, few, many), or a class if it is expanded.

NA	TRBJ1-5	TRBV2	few	CASSPDRNNQPQHF	TGTGCCAGCAGTCCCGACAGAAACAATCAGCCCCAGCATTTT
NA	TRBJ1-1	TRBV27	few	CASSLFGGIRLDTEAFF	TGTGCCAGCAGTTTATTTGGGGGGATCAGGTTGGACACTGAAGCTTTCTTT
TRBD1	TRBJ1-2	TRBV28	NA	CASTVTGTGGPYGYTF	TGTGCCAGCACTGTGACAGGGACAGGGGGTCCCTATGGCTACACCTTC
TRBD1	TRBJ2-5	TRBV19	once	CASSGSTGEETQYF	TGTGCCAGTAGCGGATCGACAGGGGAGGAGACCCAGTACTTC
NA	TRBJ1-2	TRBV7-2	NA	CASSLVPGGYGYTF	TGTGCCAGCAGCTTAGTCCCGGGCGGGTATGGCTACACCTTC
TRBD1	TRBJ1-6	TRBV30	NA	CAWSPGTGSDSPLHF	TGTGCCTGGAGTCCCGGGACAGGATCGGATTCACCCCTCCACTTT
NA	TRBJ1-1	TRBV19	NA	CASSISRDTEAFF	TGTGCCAGTAGTATTAGCAGGGATACTGAAGCTTTCTTT
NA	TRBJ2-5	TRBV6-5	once	CASSYTVQETQYF	TGTGCCAGCAGTTACACAGTGCAAGAGACCCAGTACTTC
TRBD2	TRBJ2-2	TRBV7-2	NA	CASSWTSAKYTGELFF	TGTGCCAGCAGCTGGACTAGCGCGAAATATACCGGGGAGCTGTTTTTT
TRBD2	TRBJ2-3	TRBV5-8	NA	CASSLPRLAGEVDTQYF	TGTGCCAGCAGCTTGCCACGACTAGCGGGGGAAGTAGATACGCAGTATTTT
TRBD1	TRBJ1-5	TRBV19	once	CASSPRTDRGRPQPQHF	TGTGCCAGTAGTCCTCGAACGGACAGGGGGCGCCCCCAGCCCCAGCATTTT
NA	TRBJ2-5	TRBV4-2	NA	CASSLRTEYQETQYF	TGTGCCAGCAGCCTAAGAACAGAGTACCAAGAGACCCAGTACTTC
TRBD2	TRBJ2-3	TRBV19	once	CASSIVLSGRGADTQYF	TGTGCCAGTAGTATAGTCCTTAGCGGGAGAGGCGCAGATACGCAGTATTTT
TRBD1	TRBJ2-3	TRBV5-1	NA	CASSSGQGTDTQYF	TGCGCCAGCAGCTCTGGACAGGGCACAGATACGCAGTATTTT
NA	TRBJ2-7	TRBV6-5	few	CASSYSGGVYEQYF	TGTGCCAGCAGTTACTCTGGCGGGGTCTACGAGCAGTACTTC
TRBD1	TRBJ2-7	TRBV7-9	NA	CASSEIGQGETHEQYF	TGTGCCAGCAGCGAGATAGGACAGGGGGAAACCCACGAGCAGTACTTC
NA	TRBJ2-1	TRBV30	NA	CAWSVRWNEQFF	TGTGCCTGGAGCGTCCGGTGGAATGAGCAGTTCTTC
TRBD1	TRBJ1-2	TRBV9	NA	CASSVAAGTGVLANYGYTF	TGTGCCAGCAGCGTAGCAGCCGGGACAGGGGTACTCGCTAACTATGGCTACACCTTC
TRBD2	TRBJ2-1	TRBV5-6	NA	CASSLMGKRGNEQFF	TGTGCCAGCAGCTTGATGGGGAAGCGGGGGAATGAGCAGTTCTTC
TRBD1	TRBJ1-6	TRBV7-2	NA	CASSLETGVNNSPLHF	TGTGCCAGCAGCTTAGAGACAGGGGTGAATAATTCACCCCTCCACTTT
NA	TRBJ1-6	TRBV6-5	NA	CASSFVNTGNSPLHF	TGTGCCAGCAGTTTCGTCAACACGGGTAATTCACCCCTCCACTTT
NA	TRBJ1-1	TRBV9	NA	CASSHGPEGVTEAFF	TGTGCCAGCAGCCACGGCCCCGAGGGGGTAACTGAAGCTTTCTTT
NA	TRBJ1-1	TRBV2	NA	CASRATMGPNTEAFF	TGTGCCAGCAGGGCGACGATGGGGCCGAACACTGAAGCTTTCTTT